Listed here are 28 T cell receptor beta chains from one sample, sequenced in a study of breast tumors, draining lymph nodes, adjacent tissues. TCRdb ran MiXCR on the multiplex PCR reads and lists one entry per CDR3 protein. The sample consists of fewer than 150,000 distinct CDR3 sequences, less than 25% of them appearing once. The lymph nodes were axillary draining lymph nodes from breast cancer patients. Material: axillary lymph node tissue. These TCRs come from a female donor with breast cancer. Some clones in this sample may be carry-over from other donors' samples.

This clonotype was picked up many times. The chain is built from TRBV5-6 and TRBJ2-7; 8 bases agree with TRBD2. Germline V gene sequence: CDR1 SGHDT, CDR2 YYEEEE. The CDR3 sequence is 17 residues long. Unmatched junction bases numbered 10, after V lost 1 base and J lost 1 base. In DNA, the CDR3 is TGTGCCAGCAGCTTGCGGCAGATGGGACTAGAGTCCTACGAGCAGTACTTC. This sequence encodes CASSLRQMGLESYEQYF.

This clonotype turned up a few times. J is TRBJ2-1 and V is TRBV6-1; no clear D. Germline V CDR1 and CDR2: MNHNS, SASEGT. Trimming shortened V by 6 bases and J by 7 bases, and 4 bases separated the two germline ends. The length of the CDR3 is 10 residues. For the CDR3, the DNA is TGTGCCAGCAGCCGAAATGAGCAGTTCTTC. Its protein is CASSRNEQFF.

Worth noting for this clonotype: A single base separates this from a much larger clone, so it may be a read error. V gene TRBV24-1 combines with J gene TRBJ1-5; no clear D gene. This CDR3 contains 15 residues. In germline, CDR1 is KGHDR, CDR2 SFDVKD. V was pared by 7 bases and J by 0 bases, with 12 bases between. The CDR3 nucleotides read TGTGCCACCAGCCGGGTAAGCGATAGCAATCAGCCCCAGCATTTT. It translates to CATSRVSDSNQPQHF.

This clonotype showed up many times. The chain recombines TRBV6-5 with TRBJ1-2; tentative D call: TRBD1 (6 bases). CDR1 and CDR2 (germline): MNHEY, SVGAGI. V lost 6 bases and J 4 bases, leaving 18 bases between the germline ends. There are 15 residues in the CDR3. DNA for the CDR3: TGTGCCAGCAGGTACAGGGATAGGTCGGTCTATGGCTACACCTTC. Translation gives CASRYRDRSVYGYTF.

The table lists this clonotype with many counts. This chain connects TRBV20-1 to TRBJ2-3, with 14 bases that match TRBD2. The length of the CDR3 is 17 residues. Germline CDR1 and CDR2: DFQATT and SNEGSKA (reference sequence). Unmatched junction bases numbered 8, after V lost 2 bases and J lost 4 bases. CDR3: CSARSHRLAGGADTQYF. The DNA for the CDR3 is TGCAGTGCTAGATCACATAGACTAGCGGGAGGGGCAGATACGCAGTATTTT.

This clonotype was observed at least ten times. This sequence joins TRBV4-1 and TRBJ1-3; tentative D call: TRBD1 (5 bases). CDR3 length: 15 residues. The germline gives CDR1 MGHRA, CDR2 YSYEKL. The ends were cut back, 8 bases at V and 4 bases at J, with 18 bases in the middle. The CDR3 region is CASSLEGTTGNTIYF. DNA for the CDR3: TGCGCCAGCTCGCTTGAGGGGACGACAGGAAACACCATATATTTT.

J is TRBJ2-5 and V is TRBV20-1; D gene ambiguous. The CDR3 has 14 residues. Germline assignment: CDR1 DFQATT and CDR2 SNEGSKA (reference sequence). The V end lost 6 bases, the J end lost 5 bases, and 19 bases lay between the germline ends. The CDR3 reads CSASSLARWETQYF. The CDR3 nucleotides are TGCAGTGCCAGCAGCTTAGCCCGGTGGGAGACCCAGTACTTC.

Comments on this clonotype: A single base separates this from a much larger clone, so it may be a read error. A read error is likely, as this CDR3 ends without the conserved phenylalanine or tryptophan. V usage is TRBV12-3 or TRBV12-4 and J usage is TRBJ2-1; D is possibly TRBD1 (5 bases). The CDR3 spans 13 residues. V gave up 5 bases and J gave up 7 bases, with 12 bases separating them. The CDR3 region has the DNA TGTGCCAGCAGTACTGGGGCTCGAAATGAGCAGTTCCTC. Its protein product is CASSTGARNEQFL.

In its sample, this clonotype was seen many times. The V and J genes are TRBV9 and TRBJ2-3; 7 positions match TRBD2. Trimming at V came to 3 bases and at J to 6 bases, leaving 7 bases not matched to a gene. This CDR3 has 14 amino acids. Germline CDR1 and CDR2: SGDLS and YYNGEE. Here the CDR3 reads CASSGLAHTDTQYF. CDR3 DNA sequence: TGTGCCAGCAGCGGACTAGCCCACACGGATACGCAGTATTTT.

A remark on this clonotype: Germline is not matched at one junction end, which may reflect a read error. V and J are TRBV12-3 or TRBV12-4 and TRBJ2-1; no clear D gene. There are 13 residues in the CDR3. In DNA form, the CDR3 reads TGTGCCGGCAGTTTAACCGTTGAGAATGAGCAGTTCTTC. Protein product: CAGSLTVENEQFF.

The chain employs TRBV28 and TRBJ2-3; D might be TRBD1 or TRBD2, each matching 5 bases. Germline CDR1 is MDHEN and CDR2 is SYDVKM. The V end was cut by 2 bases, the J end by 1 base, with 10 bases between. The CDR3 totals 15 residues. This chain's CDR3 is CASSLGDGRTDTQYF. CDR3 coding DNA: TGTGCCAGCAGTTTAGGGGACGGACGCACAGATACGCAGTATTTT.

This clonotype was counted many times. The chain is built from TRBV9 and TRBJ1-6; D is uncertain. The germline V gene has CDR1 SGDLS and CDR2 YYNGEE. The V gene lost 0 bases and the J gene lost 7 bases, with 11 bases spanning the gap. The CDR3 runs 15 residues. The CDR3 bases are TGTGCCAGCAGCGTAGAACGAGCTGGAAATTCACCCCTCCACTTT. Residues: CASSVERAGNSPLHF.

As for this clonotype: A much larger clone sits a single nucleotide away, making a read error possible. The CDR3 DNA reads TGTGCCACCAGCAAAGATCTAGGGTCAGCGGAGACCCAGTACTTC. It translates to CATSKDLGSAETQYF. The J gene is TRBJ2-5, the V gene TRBV15; D not certain. The CDR3 contains 15 residues. Germline V gene lookup returns CDR1 LNHNV and CDR2 YYDKDF (reference sequence). V shed 4 bases and J shed 5 bases, with 17 bases lying between them. The variable domain in full, completed from reference TRBV15 and TRBJ2-5, reads DAMVIQNPRYQVTQFGKPVTLSCSQTLNHNVMYWYQQKSSQAPKLLFHYYDKDFNNEADTPDNFQSRRPNTSFCFLDIRSPGLGDTAMYLCATSKDLGSAETQYFGPGTRLLVL.

This clonotype showed up many times. The chain joins TRBV20-1 to TRBJ2-7; 9 bases line up with TRBD2. Germline V gives CDR1 DFQATT, CDR2 SNEGSKA (reference sequence). CDR3 size: 15 residues. Trimming removed 4 bases from V and 1 base from J; junction bases left unmatched: 8. For the CDR3, the DNA is TGCAGTGCTATCCCCAGGACTAGCGCGTCCTACGAGCAGTACTTC. Amino acid sequence: CSAIPRTSASYEQYF.

As concerns this clonotype: A much larger clone sits a single nucleotide away, making a read error possible. The chain carries TRBV7-3 and TRBJ2-3; D possibly corresponds to TRBD1 (6 bases). Germline CDR1 SGHTA, CDR2 FQGTGA. Trimming removed 8 bases at V and 3 bases at J, with 12 bases between. The CDR3 totals 13 residues. The CDR3 DNA sequence: TGTGCCAGCCGAGGGGGAATAACAGATACGCAGTATTTT. Amino acids: CASRGGITDTQYF.

In regard to this clonotype: A much larger clonotype is one base distant, so this may be a read error. This rearrangement joins TRBV6-1 to TRBJ2-1; tentatively, D is TRBD1 or TRBD2 (5 bases each). The CDR3 is 13 amino acids. Germline assignment: CDR1 MNHNS and CDR2 SASEGT. Deletions cut 3 bases from V and 13 bases from J, with 16 bases between. The CDR3 sequence: CASSEETGTPQFF. The CDR3, as DNA: TGTGCCAGCAGTGAGGAGACCGGGACGCCTCAGTTCTTC.

This clonotype was recorded many times. The J gene is TRBJ2-7, the V gene TRBV3-1, with no clear D. In germline, CDR1 is LGHDT, CDR2 YNNKEL (reference sequence). V dropped 0 bases and J dropped 3 bases, with 6 bases sitting between them. The CDR3 has 13 amino acids. The CDR3 nucleotides read TGTGCCAGCAGCCAAGATGCCGTCTACGAGCAGTACTTC. It encodes CASSQDAVYEQYF.

Ten or more counts support this clonotype. Written as DNA, the CDR3 is TGTGCCAGCAGTTTAACGGGATCCCACCAGCTCCACTTT. Translated: CASSLTGSHQLHF. The chain carries TRBV12-3 or TRBV12-4 and TRBJ1-6; D not resolved. The CDR3 loop spans 13 amino acids. Trimming took 2 bases from V and 16 from J, leaving 15 bases between them.

This clonotype was seen repeatedly, ten times or more. J is TRBJ2-7 and V is TRBV5-4, with TRBD1 as a possible D gene (5 bases). V lost 4 bases to trimming and J lost 6 bases, with 17 bases between them. CDR3 size: 14 residues. Germline CDR1 reads SGHNT; CDR2 reads YYREEE (reference sequence). CDR3 amino acids: CASSPGQFRGEQYF. CDR3 bases: TGTGCCAGCAGCCCTGGTCAATTTAGGGGCGAGCAGTACTTC.

This clonotype was observed many times. CDR3 nucleotides: TGTGCCAGCAGCTTAAAGAAGTCGGGACTATTCTACAATGAGCAGTTCTTC. Translating it yields CASSLKKSGLFYNEQFF. This sequence joins TRBV13 and TRBJ2-1; 7 bases line up with TRBD2. Germline lookup yields CDR1 PRHDT and CDR2 FYEKMQ (reference sequence). This CDR3 is 17 amino acids long. Trimming took 2 bases from V and 3 from J; bases not matched to a gene: 10.

This clonotype was seen at least ten times. J is TRBJ2-7 and V is TRBV15; D not certain. The V end lost 0 bases, the J end lost 0 bases, and 9 bases lay between the germline ends. This CDR3 is 15 amino acids long. Germline values: CDR1 LNHNV, CDR2 YYDKDF (reference sequence). The CDR3 reads CATSRDRALSYEQYF. The CDR3, as DNA: TGTGCCACCAGCAGAGATCGGGCTCTCTCCTACGAGCAGTACTTC.

CDR3 DNA sequence: TGTGCCAGCACCCCCTCGGCGGGGGGATACGATGAGCAGTTCTTC. This sequence encodes CASTPSAGGYDEQFF. The chain recombines TRBV6-6 with TRBJ2-1; 8 bases are shared with TRBD2. The germline CDR1 and CDR2 sequences are MNHNY and SVGAGI (reference sequence). The CDR3 length is 15 residues. The J segment lost 8 bases and the V segment lost 7 bases, leaving 13 bases of the junction unmatched.

This chain links TRBV18 with TRBJ2-5; 9 nucleotides match TRBD2. The germline V gene encodes CDR1 KGHSH and CDR2 LQKENI. The CDR3 spans 15 residues. Trimming removed 3 bases from V and 4 bases from J; junction bases left unmatched: 6. The CDR3: CASSPRAGGGETQYF. The CDR3 DNA reads as TGTGCCAGCTCACCGAGAGCGGGAGGAGGAGAGACCCAGTACTTC. The full variable domain, with the rest looked up from reference TRBV18 and TRBJ2-5, is NAGVMQNPRHLVRRRGQEARLRCSPMKGHSHVYWYRQLPEEGLKFMVYLQKENIIDESGMPKERFSAEFPKEGPSILRIQQVVRGDSAAYFCASSPRAGGGETQYFGPGTRLLVL.

This clonotype occurred many times. This chain links TRBV7-9 with TRBJ2-7; TRBD2 matches 7 bases. The CDR3 has 19 residues. V lost 5 bases to trimming and J lost 1 base; unmatched junction nucleotides: 20. Germline V CDR1 and CDR2: SEHNR, FQNEAQ (reference sequence). CDR3 sequence reads: CASSPRPAHRAGESYEQYF. DNA for the CDR3: TGTGCCAGCAGCCCTAGGCCCGCTCATAGGGCGGGAGAGTCCTACGAGCAGTACTTC.

This clonotype appeared many times. V and J are TRBV2 and TRBJ2-7; 9 bases agree with TRBD2. Germline V gives CDR1 SNHLY, CDR2 FYNNEI. The CDR3 is 15 amino acids. V was clipped by 7 bases and J by 2 bases; unmatched bases: 9. The DNA of the CDR3 is TGTGCCAGCATGGCTAGCGGGGCTTTGACCTACGAGCAGTACTTC. Amino acid sequence: CASMASGALTYEQYF.

A few counts support this clonotype. The chain carries TRBV28 and TRBJ2-1, with no clear D. The CDR3 is 15 residues long. The V and J ends lost 6 bases and 5 bases respectively, with 17 bases between them. Germline lookup yields CDR1 MDHEN and CDR2 SYDVKM. The CDR3 sequence is CASRGDDAGNNEQFF. The CDR3 nucleotides are TGTGCCAGCAGGGGTGATGACGCTGGGAACAATGAGCAGTTCTTC.

In its sample, this clonotype was seen a few times. This chain uses TRBV28 with TRBJ2-1; 7 nucleotides agree with TRBD2. Germline V CDR1 and CDR2: MDHEN, SYDVKM. The V gene end was trimmed by 6 bases and the J gene end by 7 bases; junction bases not matched to a gene: 12. The CDR3 runs 15 residues. CDR3 residues: CASSRRERFGNEQFF. As DNA, the CDR3 is TGTGCCAGCAGCCGGCGGGAGCGCTTCGGGAATGAGCAGTTCTTC.

The CDR3 DNA reads as TGTGCCAGCAGTTTTGGACAAAGACTCTCTGGGGCCAACGTCCTGACTTTC. This gives the protein CASSFGQRLSGANVLTF. The rearrangement uses TRBV27 and TRBJ2-6; possible D gene TRBD1, 5 bases. The germline CDR1 and CDR2 sequences are MNHEY and SMNVEV (reference sequence). The germline V and J ends were trimmed by 3 bases and 0 bases, with 12 bases remaining between them. The CDR3 totals 17 residues.